This T cell receptor (beta chain) is drawn from a study of Ad26.COV2.S vaccination and SARS-CoV-2 variants. Study observations and caveats: TCR breadth and depth estimates may have understated total T cell responses.

Germline V CDR1 and CDR2: SGDLS, YYNGEE. The V end was cut by 4 bases, the J end by 0 bases, with 11 bases between. CDR3 length equals 15 residues. Generated by immunoSEQ multiplex PCR, the TCRdb table keeps only in-frame clones and is missing some. The sample lists about 350,000 clones, 92% occurring once. About this clone itself: Antigen specificity is unknown.

This clonotype was obtained from a human donor who had recovered from COVID-19. This chain uses TRBV9 with TRBJ1-3; D might be TRBD1 (5 bases). The sequenced sample was peripheral blood, obtained after recovery from COVID-19. CDR3 bases: TGTGCCAGCAGCCCGCAGGGTAACTCTGGAAACACCATATATTTT. The encoded protein is CASSPQGNSGNTIYF. Filled out from reference TRBV9 and TRBJ1-3, the complete variable domain reads DSGVTQTPKHLITATGQRVTLRCSPRSGDLSVYWYQQSLDQGLQFLIQYYNGEERAKGNILERFSAQQFPDLHSELNLSSLELGDSALYFCASSPQGNSGNTIYFGEGSWLTVV.